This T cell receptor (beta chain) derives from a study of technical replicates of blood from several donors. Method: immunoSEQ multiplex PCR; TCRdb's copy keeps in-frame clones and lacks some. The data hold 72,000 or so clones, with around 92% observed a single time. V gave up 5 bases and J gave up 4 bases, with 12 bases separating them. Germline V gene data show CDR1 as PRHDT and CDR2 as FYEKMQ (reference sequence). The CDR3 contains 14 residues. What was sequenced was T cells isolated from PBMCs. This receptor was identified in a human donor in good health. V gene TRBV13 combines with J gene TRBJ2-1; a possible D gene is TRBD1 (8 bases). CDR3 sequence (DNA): TGTGCCAGCAGCGTACAGGGGGGGTACAATGAGCAGTTCTTC. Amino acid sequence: CASSVQGGYNEQFF. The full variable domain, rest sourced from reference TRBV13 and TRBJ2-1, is AAGVIQSPRHLIKEKRETATLKCYPIPRHDTVYWYQQGPGQDPQFLISFYEKMQSDKGSIPDRFSAQQFSDYHSELNMSSLELGDSALYFCASSVQGGYNEQFFGPGTRLTVL.